This passage covers 15 T cell receptor beta chains from one sample sequenced in a study of shared clonotypes between healthy human individuals. Sequencing was performed with immunoSEQ multiplex PCR; in TCRdb, only in-frame clones are kept and a portion is missing. The sample has 2 million to 3 million clones, approximately 93% seen once; the top ten hold around 0.37%. The sequenced sample was naive CD4+ T cells from PBMCs. The subset: CD45RA+ positively selected. These receptors were obtained from a young man in good health. Some clones in this sample may be carry-over from other donors' samples.

The chain carries TRBV28 and TRBJ2-7, with TRBD1 matching over 9 bases. Germline values: CDR1 MDHEN, CDR2 SYDVKM. V was clipped by 3 bases and J by 2 bases; unmatched bases: 8. The CDR3 runs 16 residues. The CDR3 here is CASSFPGTGRTYEQYF. In nucleotides, the CDR3 is TGTGCCAGCAGTTTCCCCGGGACAGGGAGAACCTACGAGCAGTACTTC.

The chain joins TRBV29-1 to TRBJ2-2; TRBD2 is a possible D gene (6 bases). CDR1 and CDR2 from the germline V gene are SQVTM and ANQGSEA. V lost 4 bases and J 1 base, leaving 16 bases between the germline ends. The CDR3 totals 16 residues. The CDR3 DNA follows: TGCAGCGTTGTGTCACCGGGAGCCGAGAACACCGGGGAGCTGTTTTTT. Translation gives CSVVSPGAENTGELFF.

About this clone: This same CDR3 is encoded by further DNA sequences in the sample. V gene TRBV7-2 combines with J gene TRBJ2-7; D is uncertain. Trimming stripped 2 bases from V and 6 bases from J, with 8 bases between. The V gene's germline CDR1 is SGHTA and CDR2 FQGNSA. There are 12 residues in the CDR3. CDR3 protein: CASSLRSGEQYF. CDR3 coding DNA: TGTGCCAGCAGCTTAAGATCAGGCGAGCAGTACTTC.

The chain joins TRBV7-9 to TRBJ1-2, with 8 bases fitting TRBD1. CDR1 SEHNR and CDR2 FQNEAQ come from the germline V gene (reference sequence). The CDR3 runs to 13 residues. The trim removed 5 bases at V and 8 bases at J, leaving 7 bases unmatched. The CDR3 DNA follows: TGTGCCAGCAGCCAGGACAGGGCTCAGGGCTACACCTTC. Amino acids: CASSQDRAQGYTF.

As concerns this clone: This CDR3 is also generated by other DNA sequences in the sample. The V and J genes are TRBV28 and TRBJ1-1, with 7 bases matching TRBD1. Trimming removed 6 bases from V and 2 bases from J; junction bases left unmatched: 3. The germline gives CDR1 MDHEN, CDR2 SYDVKM. The length of the CDR3 is 13 residues. The CDR3 here is CASSRQGNTEAFF. The CDR3 bases are TGTGCCAGCAGCCGACAGGGCAACACTGAAGCTTTCTTT.

The CDR3 here is CASSFRPVNEKLFF. The CDR3 region has the DNA TGTGCCAGCAGCTTCCGGCCCGTTAATGAAAAACTGTTTTTT. V gene TRBV5-5 combines with J gene TRBJ1-4; D call uncertain. V lost 2 bases to trimming and J lost 4 bases, with 9 bases between them. The CDR3 sequence is 14 residues long. Germline lookup yields CDR1 SGHKS and CDR2 YYEKEE (reference sequence).

The rearrangement joins TRBV5-8 to TRBJ1-5, with D hard to call. The germline CDR1 and CDR2 sequences are SGHTS and YDEGEE. The CDR3 runs 13 residues. V gave up 2 bases and J gave up 4 bases, with 7 bases separating them. CDR3 bases: TGTGCCAGCAGCTTAATGGGGAATCAGCCCCAGCATTTT. Its protein product is CASSLMGNQPQHF.

The chain couples TRBV7-3 to TRBJ2-5, with D unclear. Germline-derived CDR1 and CDR2 are SGHTA and FQGTGA. V was shortened by 0 bases and J by 2 bases, with 13 bases between the two germline ends. The CDR3 consists of 16 residues. The CDR3 nucleotides read TGTGCCAGCAGCTTAACGGGTACCGGCTATCAAGAGACCCAGTACTTC. This gives the protein CASSLTGTGYQETQYF.

In the case of this clone: Other DNA sequences in the same sample also yield this CDR3. V gene TRBV5-1 combines with J gene TRBJ2-1; the D is unclear. This CDR3 region has 14 residues. Trimming left V 0 bases short and J 4 bases short, with 8 bases between. Germline V CDR1 and CDR2: SGHRS, YFSETQ. DNA of the CDR3: TGCGCCAGCAGCTTGGTGGTCGGTTACAATGAGCAGTTCTTC. Its protein is CASSLVVGYNEQFF.

The chain recombines TRBV9 with TRBJ2-1; D is perhaps TRBD1 (6 bases). V gave up 4 bases and J gave up 4 bases, with 15 bases separating them. Germline V gene data show CDR1 as SGDLS and CDR2 as YYNGEE. This CDR3 is 15 amino acids long. As DNA, the CDR3 is TGTGCCAGCAGCACACGACAGGTTCCGTACAATGAGCAGTTCTTC. As protein: CASSTRQVPYNEQFF.

Notes on this clone: Other DNA sequences from this sample encode an identical CDR3 as well. The chain has TRBV9 and TRBJ2-5, with TRBD2 as a possible D gene (6 bases). There are 14 residues in the CDR3. The V end lost 0 bases, the J end lost 1 base, and 7 bases lay between the germline ends. CDR1 SGDLS and CDR2 YYNGEE come from the germline V gene. The CDR3 DNA reads as TGTGCCAGCAGCGTAGCGGGGGTCCAAGAGACCCAGTACTTC. Protein: CASSVAGVQETQYF.

Concerning this clone itself: This same CDR3 is encoded by further DNA sequences in the sample. V gene TRBV7-9 combines with J gene TRBJ2-1; D not resolved. The V end lost 3 bases, the J end lost 2 bases, and 2 bases lay between the germline ends. This CDR3 contains 12 residues. Germline V gene lookup returns CDR1 SEHNR and CDR2 FQNEAQ (reference sequence). This chain's CDR3 is CASSLTYNEQFF. In DNA form, the CDR3 reads TGTGCCAGCAGCTTGACCTACAATGAGCAGTTCTTC.

V is TRBV10-3 and J is TRBJ1-1, with 7 bases fitting TRBD1. V dropped 6 bases and J dropped 1; count of bases not matched to a gene: 8. Germline V gene sequence: CDR1 ENHRY, CDR2 SYGVKD. This CDR3 is built from 15 residues. CDR3 sequence reads: CAISATQGGNTEAFF. The CDR3 DNA reads TGTGCCATCAGCGCAACCCAGGGGGGGAACACTGAAGCTTTCTTT.

Regarding this clone: This same CDR3 is encoded by further DNA sequences in the sample. V and J are TRBV28 and TRBJ1-2, with D possibly being TRBD1 (5 bases). The CDR3 spans 12 residues. V lost 2 bases, J lost 8 bases, and 9 bases lay in between. Germline lookup yields CDR1 MDHEN and CDR2 SYDVKM. DNA for the CDR3: TGTGCCAGCAGTTTACGACAGATGGGCTACACCTTC. Its protein is CASSLRQMGYTF.

This clone was counted a single time. V gene TRBV25-1 combines with J gene TRBJ1-3, with TRBD1 matching over 7 bases. Germline CDR1 is MGHDK and CDR2 is SYGVNS. V lost 2 bases, J lost 2 bases, and 3 bases stayed unmatched. This CDR3 comprises 15 residues. The CDR3 DNA reads as TGTGCCAGCAGTGAAATCGGGACAGCTGGAAACACCATATATTTT. Translating it yields CASSEIGTAGNTIYF.